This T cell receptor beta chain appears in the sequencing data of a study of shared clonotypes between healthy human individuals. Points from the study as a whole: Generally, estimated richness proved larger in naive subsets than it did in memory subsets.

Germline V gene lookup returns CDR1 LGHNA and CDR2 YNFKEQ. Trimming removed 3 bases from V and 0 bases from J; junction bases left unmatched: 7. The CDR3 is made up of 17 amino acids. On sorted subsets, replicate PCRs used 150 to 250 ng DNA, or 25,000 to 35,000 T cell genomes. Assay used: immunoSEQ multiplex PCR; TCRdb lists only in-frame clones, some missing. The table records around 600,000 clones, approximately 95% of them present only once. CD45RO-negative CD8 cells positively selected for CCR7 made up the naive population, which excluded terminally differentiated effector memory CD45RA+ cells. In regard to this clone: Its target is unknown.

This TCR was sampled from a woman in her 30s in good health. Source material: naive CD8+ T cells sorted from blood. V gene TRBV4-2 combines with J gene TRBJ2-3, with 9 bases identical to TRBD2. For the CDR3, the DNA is TGTGCCAGCAGCCACCGACTAGCGGAGGCGAGCACAGATACGCAGTATTTT. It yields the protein CASSHRLAEASTDTQYF.